The rows below give T cell receptor beta chains drawn from one sample of a study of cytomegalovirus exposure and HLA in healthy donors. Method: immunoSEQ multiplex PCR; TCRdb's copy keeps in-frame clones and lacks some. Of about 120,000 clones listed, 65% to 80% are singletons. The material sequenced was PBMCs. All receptors come from a man aged 18 to 30 in good health and CMV-seropositive. Both conserved end residues are part of each CDR3. The D gene is left open where the match is weak. Part of the rows lack a size; the others show once, few, many or a class for expanded clones.

j_call cdr3_length clone_size v_call d_call cdr3_nt cdr3_aa
TRBJ2-2 15 . TRBV4-1 . TGCGCCAGCAGCCAAATGGGTCTGGCGGGCGGGGAGCTGTTTTTT CASSQMGLAGGELFF
TRBJ2-7 15 . TRBV7-9 . TGTGCCAGCAGCCCCTTCAGGGGCCTGAGGGACGAGCAGTACTTC CASSPFRGLRDEQYF
TRBJ1-5 15 . TRBV19 TRBD1 TGTGCCAGTAGTGGGACAGGGCTATCTCGACAGCCCCAGCATTTT CASSGTGLSRQPQHF
TRBJ1-1 14 . TRBV28 . TGTGCCAGCAGTTTAGCCGGGTTGGACACTGAAGCTTTCTTT CASSLAGLDTEAFF
TRBJ1-6 19 once TRBV30 . TGTGCCTGGAGTAAAGGACACGAGGTTATCCAGGGGTGGAATTCACCCCTCCACTTT CAWSKGHEVIQGWNSPLHF
TRBJ1-4 16 . TRBV4-1 . TGCGCCAGCAGCCAAGAGGCAGGGATAAATAATGAAAAACTGTTTTTT CASSQEAGINNEKLFF
TRBJ2-5 13 . TRBV11-2 . TGTGCCAGCAGCTTGGCCGCGCGGGAGACCCAGTACTTC CASSLAARETQYF
TRBJ1-4 15 . TRBV2 . TGTGCCAGCAGTCCCAGGCGTGCAACTAATGAAAAACTGTTTTTT CASSPRRATNEKLFF
TRBJ1-1 15 . TRBV7-6 TRBD1 TGTGCCAGCAGCTTCCGGACAGGGGGCTTGATGGAAGCTTTCTTT CASSFRTGGLMEAFF
TRBJ2-5 15 . TRBV29-1 TRBD2 TGCAGCGGATCACTACTAGCGGGTCTCCAAGAGACCCAGTACTTC CSGSLLAGLQETQYF
TRBJ2-7 15 . TRBV29-1 . TGCAGCGTTCCTAATCCCCCTGGAGGGTTGAACGAGCAGTACTTC CSVPNPPGGLNEQYF
TRBJ1-1 15 few TRBV5-1 . TGCGCCAGCAGCTTCCCTTTTGGGCAGGACACTGAAGCTTTCTTT CASSFPFGQDTEAFF
TRBJ1-1 16 . TRBV11-1 . TGTGCCAGCAGCTTAGATATGGCAGGGTTGAACACTGAAGCTTTCTTT CASSLDMAGLNTEAFF
TRBJ2-6 17 . TRBV6-4 TRBD1 TGTGCCAGCAGAAAAGGGACAGGGGGATCTGGGGCCAACGGCCTGACTTTC CASRKGTGGSGANGLTF
TRBJ1-1 15 . TRBV5-1 TRBD1 TGCGCCAGCAGCTTGGTACTAGGACAGGGCTCTGAAGCTTTCTTT CASSLVLGQGSEAFF
TRBJ2-7 16 . TRBV7-2 TRBD1 TGTGCCAGCAGCCAAGTCCAGGTAGGACAGGGAGGCGAGCAGTACTTC CASSQVQVGQGGEQYF
TRBJ1-5 15 once TRBV18 . TGTGCCAGCTCACTGGGAGGGGCAGGCGATCGGCCCCAGCATTTT CASSLGGAGDRPQHF
TRBJ1-5 18 . TRBV27 . TGTGCCAGCAGTTTATTGTCGGGTCGGGGGAGCGGCAATCAGCCCCAGCATTTT CASSLLSGRGSGNQPQHF
TRBJ2-3 14 few TRBV30 TRBD1 TGTGCCTGGAGTATCTCTAGGACAGGGGGAACGCAGTATTTT CAWSISRTGGTQYF
TRBJ1-4 13 . TRBV11-2 . TGTGCCAGCAGCTTAGGAGGGTTTGAAAAACTGTTTTTT CASSLGGFEKLFF
TRBJ2-7 12 . TRBV7-9 . TGTGCCAGCAGCTTACTAGCCCACGAGCAGTACTTC CASSLLAHEQYF
TRBJ2-7 14 . TRBV5-6 TRBD2 TGTGCCAGCAGCTTACCGGGGGGAGCCTACGAGCAGTACTTC CASSLPGGAYEQYF
TRBJ2-1 14 . TRBV29-1 TRBD1 TGCAGCGTTGGGTATGGGACAGGGGACAATGAGCAGTTCTTC CSVGYGTGDNEQFF
TRBJ2-7 12 . TRBV29-1 TRBD2 TGCAGCGTTGGAGCGGGAGGCTACGAGCAGTACTTC CSVGAGGYEQYF
TRBJ1-3 16 . TRBV7-9 . TGTGCCAGCAGCTTAGTAGGGGAGGCCTCTGGAAACACCATATATTTT CASSLVGEASGNTIYF
TRBJ2-7 15 . TRBV5-4 . TGTGCCAGCAGCTTGGCTGGGCGCGACATTGACGAGCAGTACTTC CASSLAGRDIDEQYF
TRBJ1-1 13 . TRBV27 . TGTGCCAGCAGGCTCAACATGAACACTGAAGCTTTCTTT CASRLNMNTEAFF
TRBJ2-7 11 few TRBV11-2 TRBD1 TGTGCCAGCAAGTACAGGGGCGAGCAGTACTTC CASKYRGEQYF
TRBJ1-1 16 . TRBV7-6 TRBD1 TGTGCCAGCAGCTCTTCGACAGGGTTGGTGAACACTGAAGCTTTCTTT CASSSSTGLVNTEAFF
TRBJ1-6 15 . TRBV9 . TGTGCCAGCAGCCCAACCTACCAGGGTTATTCACCCCTCCACTTT CASSPTYQGYSPLHF
TRBJ2-3 17 . TRBV9 TRBD2 TGTGCCAGCAGCATCCATTTAGCGGGGGGAAACACAGATACGCAGTATTTT CASSIHLAGGNTDTQYF
TRBJ2-3 17 . TRBV7-9 . TGTGCCAGCAGCTTCCCCGGACTTACTTTAGGCACAGATACGCAGTATTTT CASSFPGLTLGTDTQYF
TRBJ2-3 15 . TRBV2 TRBD2 TGTGCCAGCAGGGATATGAGCGGGGATACAGATACGCAGTATTTT CASRDMSGDTDTQYF
TRBJ1-2 14 . TRBV5-1 . TGCGCCAGCAGCTTGAACAGTAATAACTATGGCTACACCTTC CASSLNSNNYGYTF
TRBJ2-3 20 once TRBV7-3 TRBD2 TGTGCCAGCAGCGTAGGGACTAGCGGGATTTATGGACAAAGCACAGATACGCAGTATTTT CASSVGTSGIYGQSTDTQYF
TRBJ1-2 14 once TRBV7-6 . TGTGCCAGCAGCCCAGATGCGGGGGTCGTGGGCTACACCTTC CASSPDAGVVGYTF
TRBJ2-3 16 . TRBV6-5 TRBD2 TGTGCCAGCAGTTACTCGAGGCGGGGGGCGGGAGATACGCAGTATTTT CASSYSRRGAGDTQYF
TRBJ2-1 13 . TRBV5-1 . TGCGCCAGCAGCCCCGGGGCGGGGACTGAGCAGTTCTTC CASSPGAGTEQFF
TRBJ2-5 15 . TRBV28 TRBD2 TGTGCCAGCACCTCCCCGCTAGCGGGCCAAGAGACCCAGTACTTC CASTSPLAGQETQYF
TRBJ1-3 13 . TRBV4-1 . TGCGCCAGCAGCCAAGATCCAGGAAACACCATATATTTT CASSQDPGNTIYF
TRBJ2-7 15 . TRBV27 TRBD2 TGTGCCAGCAGTTTGGGCGGGAGAGTGGGTAGCGAGCAGTACTTC CASSLGGRVGSEQYF
TRBJ2-7 14 few TRBV9 TRBD1 TGTGCCAGCAGCGCCCGTCGGACAGGCACCCAGCAGTACTTC CASSARRTGTQQYF
TRBJ2-7 16 once TRBV19 TRBD2 TGTGCCAGTAGTGGAACCACTAGCGGAAACTCCTACGAGCAGTACTTC CASSGTTSGNSYEQYF
TRBJ1-1 14 . TRBV6-5 . TGTGCCAGCAGTCCCACGGCGGGGAACACTGAAGCTTTCTTT CASSPTAGNTEAFF
TRBJ1-3 14 few TRBV9 . TGTGCCAGCAGCCAATCCCGGTTGGGAAACACCATATATTTT CASSQSRLGNTIYF
TRBJ2-3 15 . TRBV7-9 . TGTGCCAGCAGCTCGTATACAGGGAAGGCAGATACGCAGTATTTT CASSSYTGKADTQYF
TRBJ1-3 13 . TRBV19 . TGTGCCAGTAGTAATGCGGCTGGAAACACCATATATTTT CASSNAAGNTIYF
TRBJ2-3 15 . TRBV13 . TGTGCCAGCAGCTTAGGAGGGACACACACAGATACGCAGTATTTT CASSLGGTHTDTQYF
TRBJ1-2 15 once TRBV9 . TGTGCCAGCAGCGTATCGGGGGGGGGCGTGTATGGCTACACCTTC CASSVSGGGVYGYTF
TRBJ2-2 12 . TRBV6-6 . TGTGCCAGCAGCCCGAGAACCGGGGAGCTGTTTTTT CASSPRTGELFF
TRBJ1-2 13 . TRBV7-9 . TGTGCCAGCAGCTTGTCTGCGGTTCTCGGCTACACCTTC CASSLSAVLGYTF
TRBJ1-5 14 few TRBV27 . TGTGCCAGCAGTTTATCATATAGCAATCAGCCCCAGCATTTT CASSLSYSNQPQHF
TRBJ2-3 14 . TRBV7-9 . TGTGCCAGCAGCTTAGTTGAGGAGACAGATACGCAGTATTTT CASSLVEETDTQYF
TRBJ2-7 16 few TRBV4-2 TRBD2 TGTGCCAGCAGCCAAGGTACGGGCGGGGGCTCCTACGAGCAGTACTTC CASSQGTGGGSYEQYF
TRBJ1-1 15 . TRBV28 TRBD1 TGTGCCAGCAGTTTAGTATCTAGGGGGCTGACTGAAGCTTTCTTT CASSLVSRGLTEAFF
TRBJ1-5 16 . TRBV28 . TGTGCCAGCAGTTTAAGATGGGCAGTAAGCAATCAGCCCCAGCATTTT CASSLRWAVSNQPQHF